This T cell receptor (beta chain) was sequenced during a study of shared clonotypes between healthy human individuals. Study-level findings and limits: A handful of donors had 5% to 6% of their naive CD4 clonotypes in common.

DNA at around 210 ng, approximately 30,000 T cell genomes, went into sorted-subset replicate PCRs. Only in-frame clones appear in the TCRdb table, and some are missing; sequencing was by immunoSEQ multiplex PCR. This table has 170,000 or so clones, 66% appearing once. Germline V gene sequence: CDR1 SGHRS, CDR2 YFSETQ. CDR3 length: 12 residues. V lost 3 bases to trimming and J lost 11 bases, with 11 bases between them. For this clone: Its antigen remains unknown.

This TCR was sampled from a man aged 25-45 years in good health. Material for sequencing was memory CD4+ T cells sorted from blood. Subset: CD45RA-negative fraction. The gene calls are TRBV5-1 and TRBJ1-4, with D possibly TRBD1 on 6 matching bases. Written as DNA, the CDR3 is TGCGCCAGCAGCTCTCAACAGGGTAAACTGTTTTTT. As protein: CASSSQQGKLFF.